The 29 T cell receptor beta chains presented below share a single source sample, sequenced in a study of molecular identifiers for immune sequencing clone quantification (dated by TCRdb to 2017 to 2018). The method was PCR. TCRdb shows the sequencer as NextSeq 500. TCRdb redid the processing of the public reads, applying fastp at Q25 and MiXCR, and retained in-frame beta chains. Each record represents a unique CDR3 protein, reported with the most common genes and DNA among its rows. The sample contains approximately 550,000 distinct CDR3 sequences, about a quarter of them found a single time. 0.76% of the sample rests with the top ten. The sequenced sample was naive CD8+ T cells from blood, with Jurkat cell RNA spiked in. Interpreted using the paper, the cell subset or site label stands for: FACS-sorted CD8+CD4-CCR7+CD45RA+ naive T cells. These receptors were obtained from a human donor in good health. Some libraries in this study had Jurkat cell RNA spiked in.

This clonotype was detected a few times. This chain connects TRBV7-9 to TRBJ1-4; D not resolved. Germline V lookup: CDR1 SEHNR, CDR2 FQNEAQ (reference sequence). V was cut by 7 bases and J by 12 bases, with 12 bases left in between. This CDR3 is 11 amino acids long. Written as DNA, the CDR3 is TGTGCCAGCAAGAATAGAAATGAACTGTTTTTT. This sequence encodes CASKNRNELFF.

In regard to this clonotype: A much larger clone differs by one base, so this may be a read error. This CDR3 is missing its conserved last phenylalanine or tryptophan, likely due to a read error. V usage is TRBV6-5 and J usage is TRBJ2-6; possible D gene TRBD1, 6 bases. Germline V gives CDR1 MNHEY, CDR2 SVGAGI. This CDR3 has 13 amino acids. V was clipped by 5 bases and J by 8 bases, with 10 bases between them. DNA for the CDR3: TGTGCCAGCAGTCTACAGGGCCCCAACGTCCTGACTTGC. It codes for CASSLQGPNVLTC.

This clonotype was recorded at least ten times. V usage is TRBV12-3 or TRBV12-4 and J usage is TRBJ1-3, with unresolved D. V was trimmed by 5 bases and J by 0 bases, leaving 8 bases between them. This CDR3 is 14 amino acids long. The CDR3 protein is CASSGPNSGNTIYF. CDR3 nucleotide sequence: TGTGCCAGCAGTGGACCCAACTCTGGAAACACCATATATTTT.

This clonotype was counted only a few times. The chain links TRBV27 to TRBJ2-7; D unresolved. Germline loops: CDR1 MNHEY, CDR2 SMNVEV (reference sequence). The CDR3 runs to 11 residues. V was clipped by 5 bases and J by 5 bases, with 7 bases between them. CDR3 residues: CASSRYNEQYF. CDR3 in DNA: TGTGCCAGCAGTCGATACAACGAGCAGTACTTC.

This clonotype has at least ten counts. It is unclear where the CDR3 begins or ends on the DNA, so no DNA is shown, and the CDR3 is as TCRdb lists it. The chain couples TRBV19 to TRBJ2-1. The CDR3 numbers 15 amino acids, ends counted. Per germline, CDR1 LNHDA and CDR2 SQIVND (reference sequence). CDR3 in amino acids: CASSISARPIAEQFF.

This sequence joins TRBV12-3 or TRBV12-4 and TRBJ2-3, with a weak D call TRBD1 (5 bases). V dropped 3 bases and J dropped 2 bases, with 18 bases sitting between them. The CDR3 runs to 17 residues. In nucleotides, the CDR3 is TGTGCCAGCAGTTTCTCGACAGATCCCTTTCTCACAGATACGCAGTATTTT. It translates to CASSFSTDPFLTDTQYF.

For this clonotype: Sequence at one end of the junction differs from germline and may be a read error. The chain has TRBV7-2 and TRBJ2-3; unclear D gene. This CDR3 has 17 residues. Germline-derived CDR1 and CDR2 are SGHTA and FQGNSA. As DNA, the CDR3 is TGTGCCAGCAGCTTAGCGGCAGGAGCGATAAGCACAGATGCGCAGTATTTT. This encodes CASSLAAGAISTDAQYF. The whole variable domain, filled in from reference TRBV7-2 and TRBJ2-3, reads GAGVSQSPSNKVTEKGKDVELRCDPISGHTALYWYRQSLGQGLEFLIYFQGNSAPDKSGLPSDRFSAERTGGSVSTLTIQRTQQEDSAVYLCASSLAAGAISTDAQYFGPGTRLTVL.

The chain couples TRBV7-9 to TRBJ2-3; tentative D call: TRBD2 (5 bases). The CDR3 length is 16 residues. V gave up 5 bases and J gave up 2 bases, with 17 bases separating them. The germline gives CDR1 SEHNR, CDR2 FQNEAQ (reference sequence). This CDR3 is CASSGPPSWNTDTQYF. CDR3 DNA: TGTGCCAGCAGCGGACCCCCTAGCTGGAACACAGATACGCAGTATTTT. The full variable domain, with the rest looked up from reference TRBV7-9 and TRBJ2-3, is DTGVSQNPRHKITKRGQNVTFRCDPISEHNRLYWYRQTLGQGPEFLTYFQNEAQLEKSRLLSDRFSAERPKGSFSTLEIQRTEQGDSAMYLCASSGPPSWNTDTQYFGPGTRLTVL.

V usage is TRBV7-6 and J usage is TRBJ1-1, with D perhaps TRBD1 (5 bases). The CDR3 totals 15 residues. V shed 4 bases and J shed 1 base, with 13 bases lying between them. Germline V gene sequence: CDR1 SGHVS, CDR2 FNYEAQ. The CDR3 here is CASSSTGTANTEAFF. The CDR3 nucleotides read TGTGCCAGCAGCTCCACCGGGACGGCGAACACTGAAGCTTTCTTT.

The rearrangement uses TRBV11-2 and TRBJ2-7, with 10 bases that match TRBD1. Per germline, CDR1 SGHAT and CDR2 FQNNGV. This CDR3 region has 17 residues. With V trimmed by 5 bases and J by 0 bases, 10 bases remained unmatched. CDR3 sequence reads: CASSPRDRGRYSYEQYF. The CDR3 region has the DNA TGTGCCAGCAGCCCGCGGGACAGGGGACGATACTCCTACGAGCAGTACTTC. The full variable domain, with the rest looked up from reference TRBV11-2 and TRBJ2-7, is EAGVAQSPRYKIIEKRQSVAFWCNPISGHATLYWYQQILGQGPKLLIQFQNNGVVDDSQLPKDRFSAERLKGVDSTLKIQPAKLEDSAVYLCASSPRDRGRYSYEQYFGPGTRLTVT.

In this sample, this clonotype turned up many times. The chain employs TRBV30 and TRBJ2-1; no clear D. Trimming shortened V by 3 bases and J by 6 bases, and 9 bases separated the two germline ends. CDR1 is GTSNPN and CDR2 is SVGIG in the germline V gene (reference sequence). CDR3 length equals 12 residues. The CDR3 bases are TGTGCCTGGAGGAGTGGGGTCAATGAGCAGTTCTTC. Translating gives CAWRSGVNEQFF.

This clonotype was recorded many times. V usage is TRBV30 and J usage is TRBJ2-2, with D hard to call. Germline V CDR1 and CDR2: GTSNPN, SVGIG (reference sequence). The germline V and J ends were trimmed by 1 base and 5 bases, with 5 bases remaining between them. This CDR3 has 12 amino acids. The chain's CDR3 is CAWSEDTGELFF. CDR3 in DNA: TGTGCCTGGAGTGAGGATACCGGGGAGCTGTTTTTT.

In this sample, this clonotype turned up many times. As DNA, the CDR3 is TGTGCCAGCAGCCCGCCTGACAGGGGTAATGAAAAACTGTTTTTT. It is translated as CASSPPDRGNEKLFF. The chain is built from TRBV13 and TRBJ1-4, with 8 bases aligning to TRBD1. V dropped 5 bases and J dropped 4; count of bases not matched to a gene: 6. Germline-derived CDR1 and CDR2 are PRHDT and FYEKMQ (reference sequence). The CDR3 totals 15 residues.

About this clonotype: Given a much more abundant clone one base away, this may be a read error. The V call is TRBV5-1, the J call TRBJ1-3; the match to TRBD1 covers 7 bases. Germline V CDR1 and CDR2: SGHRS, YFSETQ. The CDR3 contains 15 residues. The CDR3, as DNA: TGCACCAGCAGCTTGGAGGGGGCCTCTGGAAACACCATATATTTT. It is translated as CTSSLEGASGNTIYF.

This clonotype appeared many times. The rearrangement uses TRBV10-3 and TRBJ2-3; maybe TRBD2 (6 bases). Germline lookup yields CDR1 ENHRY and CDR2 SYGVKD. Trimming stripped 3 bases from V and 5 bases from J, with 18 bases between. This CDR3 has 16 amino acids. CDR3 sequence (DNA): TGTGCCATCAGTGATCGCGCGTTGGCGGGGATAGATACGCAGTATTTT. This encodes CAISDRALAGIDTQYF.

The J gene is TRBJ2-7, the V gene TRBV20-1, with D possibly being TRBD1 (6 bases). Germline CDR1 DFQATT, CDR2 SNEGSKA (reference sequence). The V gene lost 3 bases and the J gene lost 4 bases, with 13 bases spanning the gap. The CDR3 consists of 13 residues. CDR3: CSARDSSRYEQYF. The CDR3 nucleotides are TGCAGTGCTAGGGACAGTTCGAGGTACGAGCAGTACTTC.

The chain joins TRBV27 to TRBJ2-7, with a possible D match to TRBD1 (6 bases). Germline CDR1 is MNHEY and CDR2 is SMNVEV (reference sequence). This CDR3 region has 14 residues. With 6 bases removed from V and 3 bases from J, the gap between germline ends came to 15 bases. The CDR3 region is CASSLQATGYEQYF. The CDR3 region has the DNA TGTGCCAGCAGCCTGCAAGCGACAGGCTACGAGCAGTACTTC.

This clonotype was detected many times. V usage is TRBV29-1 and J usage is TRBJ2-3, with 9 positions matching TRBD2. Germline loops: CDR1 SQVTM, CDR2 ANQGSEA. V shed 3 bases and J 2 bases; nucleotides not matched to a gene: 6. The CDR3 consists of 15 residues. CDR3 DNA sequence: TGCAGCGTTGACGGCGGGGGGGGACTCACAGATACGCAGTATTTT. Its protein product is CSVDGGGGLTDTQYF.

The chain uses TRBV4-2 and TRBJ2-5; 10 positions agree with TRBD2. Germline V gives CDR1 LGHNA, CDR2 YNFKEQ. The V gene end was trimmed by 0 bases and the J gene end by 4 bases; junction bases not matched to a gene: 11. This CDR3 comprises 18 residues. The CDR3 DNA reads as TGTGCCAGCAGCCAAGAGCTTTTACTAGCGGGGATGGGAGAGACCCAGTACTTC. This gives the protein CASSQELLLAGMGETQYF.

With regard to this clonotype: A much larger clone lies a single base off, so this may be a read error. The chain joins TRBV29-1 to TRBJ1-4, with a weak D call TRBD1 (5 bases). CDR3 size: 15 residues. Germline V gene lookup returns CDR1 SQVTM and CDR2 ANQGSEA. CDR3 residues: CSVEVGGARNEKPFF. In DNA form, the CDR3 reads TGCAGCGTTGAAGTAGGAGGGGCCCGTAATGAAAAACCGTTTTTT. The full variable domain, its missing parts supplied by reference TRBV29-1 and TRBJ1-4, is SAVISQKPSRDICQRGTSLTIQCQVDSQVTMMFWYRQQPGQSLTLIATANQGSEATYESGFVIDKFPISRPNLTFSTLTVSNMSPEDSSIYLCSVEVGGARNEKPFFGSGTQLSVL.

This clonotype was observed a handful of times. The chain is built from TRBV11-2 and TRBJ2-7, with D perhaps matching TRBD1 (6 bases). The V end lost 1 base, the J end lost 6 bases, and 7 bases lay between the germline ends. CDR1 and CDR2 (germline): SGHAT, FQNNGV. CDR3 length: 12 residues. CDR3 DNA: TGTGCCAGCAGCTTAGCACAGGGCGAGCAGTACTTC. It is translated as CASSLAQGEQYF.

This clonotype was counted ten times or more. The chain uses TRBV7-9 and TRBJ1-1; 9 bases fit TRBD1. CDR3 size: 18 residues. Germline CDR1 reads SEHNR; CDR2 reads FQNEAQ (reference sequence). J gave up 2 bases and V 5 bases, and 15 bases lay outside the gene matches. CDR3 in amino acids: CASSHRVGRQGVNTEAFF. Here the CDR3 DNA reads TGTGCCAGCAGCCACCGCGTTGGGCGACAGGGGGTAAACACTGAAGCTTTCTTT.

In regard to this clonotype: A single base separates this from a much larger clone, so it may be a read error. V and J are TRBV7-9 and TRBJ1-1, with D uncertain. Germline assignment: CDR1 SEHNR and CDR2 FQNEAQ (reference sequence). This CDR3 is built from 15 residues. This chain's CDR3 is CAGSFFEGLSTEAFF. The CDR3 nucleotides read TGTGCCGGCAGCTTTTTCGAGGGCTTGAGCACTGAAGCTTTCTTT.

The CDR3 DNA is TGTGCCAGCAGCCCTCAGGGGATAAACTCCTACGAGCAGTACTTC. It encodes CASSPQGINSYEQYF. The rearrangement uses TRBV7-9 and TRBJ2-7; possibly TRBD1 for D (6 bases). This CDR3 region has 15 residues. The ends were cut back, 5 bases at V and 0 bases at J, with 14 bases in the middle. Germline V gene data show CDR1 as SEHNR and CDR2 as FQNEAQ (reference sequence).

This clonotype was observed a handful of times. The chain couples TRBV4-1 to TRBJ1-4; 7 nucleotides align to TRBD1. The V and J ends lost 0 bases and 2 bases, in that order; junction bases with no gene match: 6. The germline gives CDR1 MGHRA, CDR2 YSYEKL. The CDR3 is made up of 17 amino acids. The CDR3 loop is CASSQDGIQGTNEKLFF. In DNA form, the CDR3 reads TGCGCCAGCAGCCAAGATGGTATACAGGGGACTAATGAAAAACTGTTTTTT.

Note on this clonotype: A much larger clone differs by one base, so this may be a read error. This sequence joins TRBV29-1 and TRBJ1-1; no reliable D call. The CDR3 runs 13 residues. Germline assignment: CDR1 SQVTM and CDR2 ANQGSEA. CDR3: CNVEESPWAEAFF. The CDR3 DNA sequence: TGCAACGTTGAAGAGTCCCCCTGGGCTGAAGCTTTCTTT.

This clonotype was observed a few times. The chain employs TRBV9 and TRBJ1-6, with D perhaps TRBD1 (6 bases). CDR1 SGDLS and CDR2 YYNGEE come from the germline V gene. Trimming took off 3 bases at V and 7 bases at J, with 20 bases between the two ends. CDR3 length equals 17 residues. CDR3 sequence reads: CASSANPVEGGNSPLHF. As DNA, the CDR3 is TGTGCCAGCAGCGCAAACCCCGTCGAAGGGGGGAATTCACCCCTCCACTTT.

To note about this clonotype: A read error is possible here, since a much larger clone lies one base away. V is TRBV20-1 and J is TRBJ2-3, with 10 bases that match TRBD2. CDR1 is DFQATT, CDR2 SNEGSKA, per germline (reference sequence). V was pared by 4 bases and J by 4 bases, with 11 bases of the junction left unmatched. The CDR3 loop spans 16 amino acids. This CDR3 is CSAIEGSGRAPDTQYF. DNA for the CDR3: TGCAGTGCTATAGAGGGGAGCGGGAGGGCCCCAGATACGCAGTATTTT.

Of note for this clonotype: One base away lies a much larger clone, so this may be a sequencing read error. CDR3 DNA: TGTTCCAGCAGCTTAGGACCGGGACAGGGGGCTTACGAGCAGTACTTC. This gives the protein CSSSLGPGQGAYEQYF. This chain uses TRBV7-9 with TRBJ2-7; 12 positions match TRBD1. Germline V gene sequence: CDR1 SEHNR, CDR2 FQNEAQ (reference sequence). This CDR3 has 16 residues.